The rows below give T cell receptor beta chains drawn from one sample of a study of regulatory T cells in long-lasting Graves disease. TCRdb reprocessed the multiplex PCR reads via MiXCR and lists one record per CDR3 protein. The sample records around 420,000 distinct CDR3 sequences, 15% to 19% being singletons. The starting material was peripheral blood mononuclear cells (PBMCs), obtained at new diagnosis, from a patient treated with antithyroid drugs. The receptors stem from a female donor with Graves disease. Each CDR3 is given with its conserved first and last residue. Fields, in order: V gene, J gene, clone size, D gene, CDR3 protein, CDR3 DNA. A D gene is named only where the DNA matches it firmly. Expanded clones get a size class; other rows say once, few or many, or leave the size out.

V gene: TRBV4-3
J gene: TRBJ1-2
clone size: many
D gene: TRBD1
CDR3 protein: CASSQVQGQQYGYTF
CDR3 DNA: TGCGCCAGCAGCCAAGTCCAGGGACAGCAGTATGGCTACACCTTC

V gene: TRBV20-1
J gene: TRBJ1-6
clone size: .
D gene: .
CDR3 protein: CSASEDSNTNSPLHF
CDR3 DNA: TGCAGTGCTAGTGAAGACTCTAACACGAATTCACCCCTCCACTTT

V gene: TRBV24-1
J gene: TRBJ2-5
clone size: few
D gene: .
CDR3 protein: CATSLPTPGARQETQYF
CDR3 DNA: TGTGCCACCAGCCTCCCTACGCCGGGGGCGCGACAAGAGACCCAGTACTTC

V gene: TRBV20-1
J gene: TRBJ2-3
clone size: many
D gene: TRBD2
CDR3 protein: CSARVGGGGSYF
CDR3 DNA: TGCAGTGCTAGAGTCGGCGGGGGGGGGTCGTATTTT

V gene: TRBV7-9
J gene: TRBJ2-1
clone size: few
D gene: .
CDR3 protein: CASSLDDYNGQFF
CDR3 DNA: TGTGCCAGCAGCTTAGACGACTACAATGGGCAGTTCTTC

V gene: TRBV12-5
J gene: TRBJ2-1
clone size: .
D gene: .
CDR3 protein: CASGLVKGAEQFF
CDR3 DNA: TGTGCTAGTGGTTTGGTTAAGGGCGCCGAGCAGTTCTTC

V gene: TRBV5-1
J gene: TRBJ1-1
clone size: many
D gene: TRBD1
CDR3 protein: CASSAIQGASEAFF
CDR3 DNA: TGCGCCAGCAGCGCGATACAGGGGGCTAGTGAAGCTTTCTTT

V gene: TRBV13
J gene: TRBJ2-1
clone size: few
D gene: .
CDR3 protein: CASSSPFWGKGRNYNEQFF
CDR3 DNA: TGTGCCAGCAGCTCCCCCTTTTGGGGAAAAGGGCGAAACTACAATGAGCAGTTCTTC

V gene: TRBV27
J gene: TRBJ2-3
clone size: .
D gene: .
CDR3 protein: CASTHGDTQYF
CDR3 DNA: TGTGCCAGTACCCACGGGGATACGCAGTATTTT

V gene: TRBV20-1
J gene: TRBJ1-5
clone size: many
D gene: .
CDR3 protein: CSARDPAGGGGNQPQHF
CDR3 DNA: TGCAGTGCTAGAGATCCGGCAGGAGGCGGAGGCAATCAGCCCCAGCATTTT

V gene: TRBV5-6
J gene: TRBJ2-2
clone size: .
D gene: .
CDR3 protein: CASSLDSFLRGAGGELFF
CDR3 DNA: TGTGCCAGCAGCTTGGATTCGTTTCTACGGGGGGCAGGCGGGGAGCTGTTTTTT

V gene: TRBV28
J gene: TRBJ1-4
clone size: many
D gene: .
CDR3 protein: CASSLTGGAGKLFF
CDR3 DNA: TGTGCCAGCAGTTTAACGGGGGGCGCCGGAAAACTGTTTTTT

V gene: TRBV5-6
J gene: TRBJ1-2
clone size: .
D gene: .
CDR3 protein: CASRRTENYGYTF
CDR3 DNA: TGTGCCAGCAGGCGGACAGAGAACTATGGCTACACCTTC

V gene: TRBV15
J gene: TRBJ2-1
clone size: many
D gene: .
CDR3 protein: CATSRDRPGTYNEQFF
CDR3 DNA: TGTGCCACCAGCAGAGATCGCCCAGGGACCTACAATGAGCAGTTCTTC

V gene: TRBV27
J gene: TRBJ2-5
clone size: many
D gene: TRBD2
CDR3 protein: CASSIRTSRETQYF
CDR3 DNA: TGTGCCAGCAGTATTCGGACTAGCAGAGAGACCCAGTACTTC

V gene: TRBV11-2
J gene: TRBJ2-3
clone size: many
D gene: .
CDR3 protein: CASSFGTGGTDTQYF
CDR3 DNA: TGTGCCAGCAGCTTTGGGACGGGGGGCACAGATACGCAGTATTTT

V gene: TRBV29-1
J gene: TRBJ2-1
clone size: .
D gene: .
CDR3 protein: CSVGPSGSSYNEQFF
CDR3 DNA: TGCAGCGTTGGACCGAGCGGGTCCTCGTACAATGAGCAGTTCTTC

V gene: TRBV20-1
J gene: TRBJ2-3
clone size: many
D gene: TRBD2
CDR3 protein: CSAESGMRTDTQYF
CDR3 DNA: TGCAGTGCCGAAAGCGGGATGCGCACAGATACGCAGTATTTT

V gene: TRBV10-3
J gene: TRBJ2-7
clone size: .
D gene: .
CDR3 protein: CAISTRSQAGHYEQYF
CDR3 DNA: TGTGCCATCAGTACAAGATCCCAGGCGGGACACTACGAGCAGTACTTC

V gene: TRBV6-1
J gene: TRBJ2-7
clone size: .
D gene: .
CDR3 protein: CASTGTNSYEQYF
CDR3 DNA: TGTGCCAGCACTGGGACGAACTCCTACGAGCAGTACTTC

V gene: TRBV5-1
J gene: TRBJ1-1
clone size: many
D gene: .
CDR3 protein: CASSLSRSSNTEAFF
CDR3 DNA: TGCGCCAGCAGCTTGTCTCGGTCCTCGAACACTGAAGCTTTCTTT

V gene: TRBV3-1
J gene: TRBJ2-3
clone size: few
D gene: .
CDR3 protein: CASSDPRVHDTQYF
CDR3 DNA: TGTGCCAGCAGCGACCCCCGGGTACATGATACGCAGTATTTT

V gene: TRBV9
J gene: TRBJ1-2
clone size: many
D gene: .
CDR3 protein: CASTTTGLGGYTF
CDR3 DNA: TGTGCCAGCACCACCACAGGGCTGGGTGGCTACACCTTC

V gene: TRBV11-2
J gene: TRBJ1-5
clone size: many
D gene: .
CDR3 protein: CASSHGGGHQPQHF
CDR3 DNA: TGTGCCAGCAGCCACGGGGGGGGCCACCAGCCCCAGCATTTT

V gene: TRBV28
J gene: TRBJ2-7
clone size: many
D gene: .
CDR3 protein: CASSWVEGSYEQYF
CDR3 DNA: TGTGCCAGCAGTTGGGTAGAGGGCTCCTACGAGCAGTACTTC

V gene: TRBV12-3/TRBV12-4
J gene: TRBJ1-1
clone size: few
D gene: TRBD1
CDR3 protein: CASSLGGGTANTEAFF
CDR3 DNA: TGTGCCAGCAGTTTAGGGGGTGGGACAGCGAACACTGAAGCTTTCTTT

V gene: TRBV6-2/TRBV6-3
J gene: TRBJ2-1
clone size: many
D gene: .
CDR3 protein: CASSGLAASTYNEQFF
CDR3 DNA: TGTGCCAGCAGTGGGCTAGCCGCCTCCACCTACAATGAGCAGTTCTTC

V gene: TRBV29-1
J gene: TRBJ2-7
clone size: .
D gene: TRBD2
CDR3 protein: CSVEDLGLAGARNEQYF
CDR3 DNA: TGCAGCGTTGAAGATCTGGGGCTAGCGGGAGCAAGAAACGAGCAGTACTTC

V gene: TRBV28
J gene: TRBJ2-3
clone size: many
D gene: .
CDR3 protein: CASIGLLGGTDTQYF
CDR3 DNA: TGTGCCAGCATTGGTCTGTTGGGGGGCACAGATACGCAGTATTTT

V gene: TRBV11-3
J gene: TRBJ2-1
clone size: .
D gene: TRBD1
CDR3 protein: CASTRAGTAANEQFF
CDR3 DNA: TGTGCCAGCACCAGGGCCGGGACAGCAGCCAATGAGCAGTTCTTC

V gene: TRBV30
J gene: TRBJ2-3
clone size: many
D gene: .
CDR3 protein: CAWSITYTDTQYF
CDR3 DNA: TGTGCCTGGAGTATCACCTACACAGATACGCAGTATTTT

V gene: TRBV27
J gene: TRBJ1-4
clone size: few
D gene: .
CDR3 protein: CASKGNLDLEKLFF
CDR3 DNA: TGTGCCAGCAAAGGAAACTTGGACCTTGAAAAACTGTTTTTT

V gene: TRBV18
J gene: TRBJ2-3
clone size: many
D gene: TRBD1
CDR3 protein: CASSPYDRDTGYF
CDR3 DNA: TGTGCCAGCTCACCTTACGACAGGGATACAGGGTATTTT

V gene: TRBV11-2
J gene: TRBJ2-7
clone size: many
D gene: .
CDR3 protein: CASSLGGYNYEQYF
CDR3 DNA: TGTGCCAGCAGCTTAGGGGGATACAACTACGAGCAGTACTTC

V gene: TRBV7-9
J gene: TRBJ2-1
clone size: .
D gene: .
CDR3 protein: CASSPDSKPYNEQFF
CDR3 DNA: TGTGCCAGCAGCCCCGACAGCAAACCATACAATGAGCAGTTCTTC

V gene: TRBV2
J gene: TRBJ1-1
clone size: many
D gene: .
CDR3 protein: CASSEAESRTEAFF
CDR3 DNA: TGTGCCAGCAGTGAAGCCGAGTCACGGACTGAAGCTTTCTTT

V gene: TRBV30
J gene: TRBJ2-3
clone size: many
D gene: TRBD2
CDR3 protein: CAWSQGLAGGPDTQYF
CDR3 DNA: TGTGCCTGGAGCCAAGGACTAGCGGGAGGACCAGATACGCAGTATTTT

V gene: TRBV6-2/TRBV6-3
J gene: TRBJ2-6
clone size: many
D gene: .
CDR3 protein: CASSYTSKGANVLTF
CDR3 DNA: TGTGCCAGCAGTTACACTTCGAAAGGGGCCAACGTCCTGACTTTC

V gene: TRBV6-2/TRBV6-3
J gene: TRBJ2-1
clone size: many
D gene: .
CDR3 protein: CASSYSSRTSYNEQFF
CDR3 DNA: TGTGCCAGCAGTTACTCGAGCCGTACCTCCTACAATGAGCAGTTCTTC

V gene: TRBV7-3
J gene: TRBJ2-2
clone size: few
D gene: TRBD1
CDR3 protein: CASSNRDRGNTGELFF
CDR3 DNA: TGTGCCAGCAGCAACCGGGACAGGGGGAACACCGGGGAGCTGTTTTTT

V gene: TRBV4-2
J gene: TRBJ1-2
clone size: .
D gene: .
CDR3 protein: CASSQGGVRDYGYTF
CDR3 DNA: TGTGCCAGCAGCCAAGGGGGGGTAAGAGACTATGGCTACACCTTC

V gene: TRBV4-2
J gene: TRBJ2-1
clone size: many
D gene: TRBD2
CDR3 protein: CASSPNAGTTYNEQFF
CDR3 DNA: TGTGCCAGCAGCCCAAACGCCGGGACTACCTACAATGAGCAGTTCTTC

V gene: TRBV11-3
J gene: TRBJ2-3
clone size: many
D gene: .
CDR3 protein: CASSSDKLTDTQYF
CDR3 DNA: TGTGCCAGCAGCTCCGACAAACTCACAGATACGCAGTATTTT

V gene: TRBV20-1
J gene: TRBJ2-5
clone size: .
D gene: .
CDR3 protein: CSAFLSQETQYF
CDR3 DNA: TGCAGTGCCTTTCTTTCCCAAGAGACCCAGTACTTC

V gene: TRBV4-1
J gene: TRBJ2-1
clone size: .
D gene: .
CDR3 protein: CASSQDPLGTLKSSYNEQFF
CDR3 DNA: TGCGCCAGCAGCCAGGACCCACTGGGGACACTGAAAAGCTCCTACAATGAGCAGTTCTTC

V gene: TRBV25-1
J gene: TRBJ1-3
clone size: few
D gene: .
CDR3 protein: CASREGISGNTIYF
CDR3 DNA: TGTGCCAGCAGGGAAGGGATCTCTGGAAACACCATATATTTT

V gene: TRBV6-1
J gene: TRBJ2-7
clone size: many
D gene: .
CDR3 protein: CASSASAAGDEQYF
CDR3 DNA: TGTGCCAGCAGTGCCTCAGCGGCTGGAGACGAGCAGTACTTC

V gene: TRBV4-1
J gene: TRBJ2-7
clone size: many
D gene: .
CDR3 protein: CASSQAMTGSYEQYF
CDR3 DNA: TGCGCCAGCAGCCAAGCCATGACAGGCTCCTACGAGCAGTACTTC